A single sample gave rise to the 26 T cell receptor beta chains below, sequenced in a study of T cell repertoires in cytomegalovirus infection. MiXCR, applied by TCRdb to the reads, yields one record per CDR3 protein. The data hold around 100,000 distinct CDR3 sequences, with more than 20% observed a single time. The source material was CD8+ T cells from PBMCs. These receptors were obtained from a human donor in good health (CMV status not recorded). Some clones in this sample may be carry-over from other donors' samples.

This clonotype was recorded only once. The chain joins TRBV12-5 to TRBJ2-1, with D possibly matching TRBD2 (5 bases). V lost 7 bases and J lost 5, with 21 bases in between. Germline V gene sequence: CDR1 LGHNT, CDR2 FRNRAP. This CDR3 contains 16 residues. CDR3 residues: CASVPLSTGRDNEQFF. For the CDR3, the DNA is TGTGCTAGTGTGCCCCTTTCGACGGGGAGAGACAATGAGCAGTTCTTC.

On this clonotype itself: Here the CDR3 omits its conserved ending phenylalanine or tryptophan, so a read error is the likely source. J is TRBJ1-1 and V is TRBV27; D unclear. The CDR3 runs to 13 residues. V was shortened by 6 bases and J by 8 bases, with 16 bases between the two germline ends. Germline values: CDR1 MNHEY, CDR2 SMNVEV (reference sequence). The CDR3 protein is CASSLDRKREAFL. CDR3 in DNA: TGTGCCAGCAGCCTTGACCGGAAACGCGAAGCTTTCCTT.

The rearrangement uses TRBV27 and TRBJ2-7; 8 nucleotides agree with TRBD2. Germline-derived CDR1 and CDR2 are MNHEY and SMNVEV (reference sequence). Germline trimming cut 5 bases from V and 0 bases from J; bases unmatched to any gene: 6. This CDR3 region has 15 residues. The CDR3 sequence is CASSLAGRSSYEQYF. CDR3 nucleotides: TGTGCCAGCAGTCTAGCGGGCAGGAGCTCCTACGAGCAGTACTTC.

This clonotype has at least ten counts. The CDR3 sequence: CASSLGQYNEKLFF. As DNA, the CDR3 is TGTGCCAGCAGTCTGGGACAGTACAATGAAAAACTGTTTTTT. V gene TRBV12-3 or TRBV12-4 combines with J gene TRBJ1-4; the match to TRBD1 covers 7 bases. V lost 5 bases and J lost 5; bases outside the gene matches: 5. This CDR3 has 14 residues.

This clonotype was counted a few times. This sequence joins TRBV29-1 and TRBJ2-7; a weak D match, TRBD1 (6 bases). The CDR3 has 16 amino acids. Trimming took off 3 bases at V and 3 bases at J, with 21 bases between the two ends. Germline lookup yields CDR1 SQVTM and CDR2 ANQGSEA. CDR3 DNA: TGCAGCGTTGAGACCCCTAGAGGGGGAGAGGACTACGAGCAGTACTTC. Amino acids: CSVETPRGGEDYEQYF.

This clonotype was picked up a small number of times. V and J are TRBV19 and TRBJ1-3, with 7 bases lining up with TRBD1. With 5 bases clipped from V and 0 bases from J, the junction kept 4 bases outside the gene matches. CDR3 length: 15 amino acids. From germline, CDR1 is LNHDA and CDR2 SQIVND (reference sequence). The CDR3 sequence: CASSDRVFSGNTIYF. The CDR3 coding sequence is TGTGCCAGTAGTGACAGGGTTTTCTCTGGAAACACCATATATTTT.

This clonotype was detected many times. The V call is TRBV12-5, the J call TRBJ2-7, with a tentative D call TRBD1 (5 bases). Trimming pared 6 bases from V and 4 bases from J, leaving 10 bases between. The germline V gene encodes CDR1 LGHNT and CDR2 FRNRAP. This CDR3 is built from 12 residues. The CDR3 DNA sequence: TGTGCTAGTGGAACTCAGGGATACGAGCAGTACTTC. This gives the protein CASGTQGYEQYF.

Notes on this clonotype: Possible read error: a much larger clone is one base away. The conserved phenylalanine or tryptophan normally closing the CDR3 is absent here, so this likely arose from a read error. The V call is TRBV7-3, the J call TRBJ2-2; 8 bases agree with TRBD2. Unmatched junction bases numbered 11, after V lost 2 bases and J lost 6 bases. Per the germline V gene, CDR1 is SGHTA and CDR2 is FQGTGA. This CDR3 contains 17 residues. CDR3 loop: CASSLWLAGGSAGELFL. CDR3 sequence (DNA): TGTGCCAGCAGCTTATGGCTGGCGGGGGGTTCCGCCGGGGAGCTGTTTTTA.

The rearrangement joins TRBV6-5 to TRBJ2-3, with 10 nucleotides matching TRBD2. CDR1 MNHEY and CDR2 SVGAGI come from the germline V gene. This CDR3 has 14 residues. V lost 8 bases and J lost 4; bases outside the gene matches: 6. The CDR3, as DNA: TGTGCCAGCCGGGTGGGACTAGCGCCAGATACGCAGTATTTT. As protein: CASRVGLAPDTQYF.

The chain has TRBV7-9 and TRBJ2-7, with D hard to call. Trimming took off 5 bases at V and 1 base at J, with 21 bases between the two ends. The CDR3 loop spans 17 amino acids. The germline CDR1 and CDR2 sequences are SEHNR and FQNEAQ (reference sequence). In nucleotides, the CDR3 is TGTGCCAGCAGCCCACGCGCCGGAGAGCTCACGTCCTACGAGCAGTACTTC. Translated: CASSPRAGELTSYEQYF.

This clonotype has more than one count but fewer than ten. This chain links TRBV29-1 with TRBJ1-1, with TRBD1 matching over 7 bases. Germline values: CDR1 SQVTM, CDR2 ANQGSEA. The CDR3 consists of 14 residues. V was clipped by 6 bases and J by 1 base; unmatched bases: 8. The CDR3: CSVAGGDSNTEAFF. Written as DNA, the CDR3 is TGCAGCGTCGCAGGGGGGGATTCGAACACTGAAGCTTTCTTT.

The CDR3 DNA is TGTGCTTTGGGGTCTGGAAACACCATATATTTT. It specifies CALGSGNTIYF. The genes are TRBV12-3 or TRBV12-4 and TRBJ1-3, with D hard to call. CDR3 length: 11 amino acids.

This clonotype came up a few times. This rearrangement joins TRBV7-9 to TRBJ2-3; 7 nucleotides line up with TRBD2. Germline V gives CDR1 SEHNR, CDR2 FQNEAQ (reference sequence). The length of the CDR3 is 16 residues. Trimming at V came to 0 bases and at J to 5 bases, leaving 8 bases not matched to a gene. The DNA of the CDR3 is TGTGCCAGCAGCTTAGCTTTGCGGGAGAGGGGAGATACGCAGTATTTT. It translates to CASSLALRERGDTQYF.

This clonotype was recorded many times. This chain joins TRBV7-2 and TRBJ2-3, with no clear D. CDR3 length equals 13 residues. V lost 2 bases and J lost 0, with 3 bases in between. From germline, CDR1 is SGHTA and CDR2 FQGNSA. The CDR3 DNA sequence: TGTGCCAGCAGCTTATCCAGCACAGATACGCAGTATTTT. It translates to CASSLSSTDTQYF.

In this sample, this clonotype turned up many times. This chain joins TRBV7-2 and TRBJ1-2; a weak D match, TRBD1 (6 bases). Trimming took off 5 bases at V and 5 bases at J, with 24 bases between the two ends. The CDR3 loop spans 17 amino acids. Germline lookup yields CDR1 SGHTA and CDR2 FQGNSA. CDR3 residues: CASSIDRPVGMVYGYTF. CDR3 DNA sequence: TGTGCCAGCAGCATCGACAGGCCGGTGGGAATGGTATATGGCTACACCTTC. The full variable domain, its missing parts supplied by reference TRBV7-2 and TRBJ1-2, is GAGVSQSPSNKVTEKGKDVELRCDPISGHTALYWYRQSLGQGLEFLIYFQGNSAPDKSGLPSDRFSAERTGGSVSTLTIQRTQQEDSAVYLCASSIDRPVGMVYGYTFGSGTRLTVV.

The chain couples TRBV30 to TRBJ1-1, with D uncertain. Germline CDR1 and CDR2: GTSNPN and SVGIG (reference sequence). V was shortened by 2 bases and J by 0 bases, with 13 bases between the two germline ends. There are 15 residues in the CDR3. The CDR3 reads CAWSSTMGVNTEAFF. DNA for the CDR3: TGTGCCTGGAGTTCTACCATGGGTGTGAACACTGAAGCTTTCTTT.

About this clonotype itself: A much more abundant neighbour one base away suggests this may be a read error. V gene TRBV7-2 combines with J gene TRBJ1-1, with D perhaps TRBD1 (5 bases). The V end lost 2 bases, the J end lost 6 bases, and 16 bases lay between the germline ends. The length of the CDR3 is 15 residues. Per the germline V gene, CDR1 is SGHTA and CDR2 is FQGNSA. The CDR3 reads CTSSLSRSGGPEAFF. The CDR3 DNA reads TGTACCAGCAGCTTATCTCGGAGCGGGGGTCCTGAAGCTTTCTTT.

Ten or more counts support this clonotype. V gene TRBV7-2 combines with J gene TRBJ1-4; D ambiguous. Germline V gives CDR1 SGHTA, CDR2 FQGNSA. There are 16 residues in the CDR3. Trimming left V 0 bases short and J 6 bases short, with 14 bases between. The CDR3 DNA reads TGTGCCAGCAGCTTAGCGATAGAGGGCTGGTATGAAAAACTGTTTTTT. Encoded protein: CASSLAIEGWYEKLFF.

A note on this clonotype: This may come from a read error, since a much larger clone is one base off. This chain uses TRBV6-6 with TRBJ1-2; TRBD1 agrees at 7 bases. The CDR3 spans 12 residues. The germline gives CDR1 MNHNY, CDR2 SVGAGI (reference sequence). J was trimmed by 4 bases and V by 9 bases; bases with no gene match: 5. The CDR3, as DNA: TGTGCCAGAGAGGGACAGATCTATGGCTACACCTTC. Amino acid sequence: CAREGQIYGYTF.

The rearrangement joins TRBV29-1 to TRBJ2-7; 8 bases are shared with TRBD1. Germline loops: CDR1 SQVTM, CDR2 ANQGSEA. V trimming: 6 bases; J trimming: 2 bases; junction bases outside the gene matches: 9. There are 14 residues in the CDR3. The CDR3 DNA sequence: TGCAGCGTCTTAAGGCAGGGGGCAACCTACGAGCAGTACTTC. This codes for CSVLRQGATYEQYF.

A few counts support this clonotype. The chain recombines TRBV6-2 or TRBV6-3 with TRBJ2-2; 8 bases fit TRBD2. J was trimmed by 3 bases and V by 5 bases; bases with no gene match: 2. The CDR3 extends over 14 amino acids. CDR1 MNHEY and CDR2 SVGEGT come from the germline V gene. The CDR3 DNA is TGTGCCAGCAGTAGCGGGAGTGACACCGGGGAGCTGTTTTTT. Its protein is CASSSGSDTGELFF.

The V call is TRBV6-2 or TRBV6-3, the J call TRBJ1-1; D is ambiguous. The CDR3 contains 15 residues. Germline V gene lookup returns CDR1 MNHEY and CDR2 SVGEGT. V lost 0 bases and J lost 4, with 12 bases in between. Here the CDR3 DNA reads TGTGCCAGCAGTTACTCGGGGTCGGGAGGCACTGAAGCTTTCTTT. The encoded protein is CASSYSGSGGTEAFF.

This chain joins TRBV6-2 or TRBV6-3 and TRBJ1-1; weak D call: TRBD1 (6 bases). Germline CDR1 is MNHEY and CDR2 is SVGEGT. The CDR3 loop spans 12 amino acids. V lost 7 bases, J lost 7 bases, and 13 bases lay in between. The CDR3 here is CASTDDRNEAFF. In nucleotides, the CDR3 is TGTGCCAGCACCGACGACAGGAATGAAGCTTTCTTT.

V is TRBV10-1 and J is TRBJ2-6; 9 bases fit TRBD1. Germline values: CDR1 WNHNN, CDR2 SYGVQD (reference sequence). J gave up 0 bases and V 11 bases, and 29 bases lay outside the gene matches. The CDR3 loop spans 23 amino acids. CDR3: CAQKRDRDHPTLANSSGANVLTF. CDR3 bases: TGCGCCCAGAAAAGGGACAGGGACCATCCGACATTAGCGAACTCCTCTGGGGCCAACGTCCTGACTTTC.

The V and J genes are TRBV5-6 and TRBJ1-5; no clear D. Germline lookup yields CDR1 SGHDT and CDR2 YYEEEE. V was clipped by 2 bases and J by 4 bases, with 4 bases between them. This CDR3 is built from 12 residues. CDR3 region: CASSFYNQPQHF. CDR3 DNA sequence: TGTGCCAGCAGCTTCTATAATCAGCCCCAGCATTTT.

This clonotype came up a few times. The rearrangement uses TRBV7-9 and TRBJ1-4; no clear D gene. This CDR3 has 16 amino acids. V lost 0 bases, J lost 1 base, and 9 bases lay in between. Germline CDR1 is SEHNR and CDR2 is FQNEAQ (reference sequence). The CDR3 DNA reads TGTGCCAGCAGCTTAGCAGTTGGCGGAACTAATGAAAAACTGTTTTTT. It is translated as CASSLAVGGTNEKLFF.